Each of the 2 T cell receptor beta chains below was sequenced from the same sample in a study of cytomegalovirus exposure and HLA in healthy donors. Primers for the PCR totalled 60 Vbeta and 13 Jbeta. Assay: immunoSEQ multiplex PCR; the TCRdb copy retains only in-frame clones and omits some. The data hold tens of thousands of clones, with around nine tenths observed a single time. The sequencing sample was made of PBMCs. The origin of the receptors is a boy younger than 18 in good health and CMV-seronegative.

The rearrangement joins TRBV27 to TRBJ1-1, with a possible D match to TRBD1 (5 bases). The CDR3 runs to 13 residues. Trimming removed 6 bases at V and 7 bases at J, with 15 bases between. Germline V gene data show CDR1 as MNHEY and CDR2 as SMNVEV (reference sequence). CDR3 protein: CASSPRGPDEAFF. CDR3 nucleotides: TGTGCCAGCAGCCCTAGGGGTCCGGATGAAGCTTTCTTT.

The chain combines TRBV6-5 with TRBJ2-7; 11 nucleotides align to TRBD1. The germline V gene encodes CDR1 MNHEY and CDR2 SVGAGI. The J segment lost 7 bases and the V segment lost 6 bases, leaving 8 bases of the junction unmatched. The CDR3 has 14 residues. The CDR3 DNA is TGTGCCAGCAGGCCTGGACAGGGGGCGGGGGAGCAGTACTTC. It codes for CASRPGQGAGEQYF.